A selection of T cell receptor beta chains follows, all from one sample in a study of T-cell reconstitution after alpha-beta-depleted transplantation in children. TCRdb re-analysed the PCR reads in MiXCR, keeping a single row per CDR3 protein. The table shows 250,000 to 350,000 distinct CDR3 sequences, with more than 20% occurring only once. The sequences come from PBMCs, mostly from graft donor cells, collected 180 days after TCRalphabeta/CD19-depleted stem cell transplant. These receptor sequences come from a male patient younger than 18 who had a stem cell transplant for acute lymphoblastic leukemia, so the T cells may come from the graft donor. The CDR3 runs from the conserved cysteine through the conserved F or W. D genes are given only for firm matches. The size field is filled for only some rows; it gives once, few, many or a size class.

CDR3 protein	CDR3 DNA	V gene	J gene	clone size	D gene
CASSYSTRETTYNSPLHF	TGTGCCAGCAGTTACTCGACGCGAGAGACTACCTATAATTCACCCCTCCACTTT	TRBV6-5	TRBJ1-6	many	NA
CASSKGGQGSGANVLTF	TGTGCCAGCAGCAAAGGTGGACAGGGCTCTGGGGCCAACGTCCTGACTTTC	TRBV21-1	TRBJ2-6	few	NA
CASSLRTVSVITDTQYF	TGTGCCAGCAGCTTAAGAACGGTGAGCGTGATCACAGATACGCAGTATTTT	TRBV7-2	TRBJ2-3	few	NA
CAISHKALPDTQYF	TGTGCCATCAGTCACAAGGCACTCCCAGATACGCAGTATTTT	TRBV10-3	TRBJ2-3	few	NA
CASSYDRGSPYEQYF	TGCGCCAGCAGCTACGACAGGGGCTCTCCCTACGAGCAGTACTTC	TRBV5-1	TRBJ2-7	NA	TRBD1
CASSLLGARTGELFF	TGTGCCAGCAGTTTATTAGGGGCGAGGACCGGGGAGCTGTTTTTT	TRBV27	TRBJ2-2	NA	NA
CAISESPTGLYGYTF	TGTGCCATCAGTGAGTCACCGACAGGGCTATATGGCTACACCTTC	TRBV10-3	TRBJ1-2	NA	TRBD1
CASSTPTKAGEQFF	TGTGCCAGCAGTACCCCGACAAAGGCTGGTGAGCAGTTCTTC	TRBV27	TRBJ2-1	NA	NA
CASRTLWGGGETQYF	TGTGCCAGCAGGACCTTATGGGGGGGTGGGGAGACCCAGTACTTC	TRBV6-1	TRBJ2-5	few	TRBD2
CASSLLDFEQYF	TGTGCCAGCAGCTTATTGGACTTCGAGCAGTACTTC	TRBV7-8	TRBJ2-7	NA	NA
CASSLFSQGQETQYF	TGCGCCAGCAGCTTGTTCAGCCAAGGACAAGAGACCCAGTACTTC	TRBV5-1	TRBJ2-5	few	NA
CASTSSGSAEAFF	TGTGCCAGCACAAGTTCGGGGTCAGCTGAAGCTTTCTTT	TRBV7-6	TRBJ1-1	few	NA
CSATHSSGSPYEQYF	TGCAGTGCTACCCATTCTAGCGGGAGTCCCTACGAGCAGTACTTC	TRBV20-1	TRBJ2-7	NA	TRBD2
CSARRQDGAHSNQPQHF	TGCAGTGCTAGAAGGCAGGATGGGGCACATAGCAATCAGCCCCAGCATTTT	TRBV20-1	TRBJ1-5	few	NA
CASERGDRGPHTQYF	TGCGCCAGCGAGAGAGGGGATCGGGGGCCCCATACGCAGTATTTT	TRBV5-1	TRBJ2-3	NA	NA
CASSLRSDRKETQYF	TGTGCCAGCAGCTTGCGGAGCGACCGAAAGGAGACCCAGTACTTC	TRBV5-6	TRBJ2-5	NA	NA
CASSLEAGTGGENKNIQYF	TGTGCCAGCAGCTTGGAGGCCGGGACAGGGGGGGAGAACAAAAACATTCAGTACTTC	TRBV5-4	TRBJ2-4	few	TRBD1
CASSTPTSGEYEQFF	TGTGCCAGCAGCACCCCGACTAGCGGGGAGTATGAGCAGTTCTTC	TRBV7-4	TRBJ2-1	NA	TRBD2
CASSQPSDQDRYGYTF	TGTGCCAGCAGCCAGCCTAGTGATCAAGACAGGTATGGCTACACCTTC	TRBV14	TRBJ1-2	few	NA
CSVAGRALGTEAFF	TGCAGCGTTGCGGGCAGGGCGTTGGGCACTGAAGCTTTCTTT	TRBV29-1	TRBJ1-1	NA	NA
CASRPSGINTGELFF	TGTGCCAGCAGGCCTAGCGGGATTAACACCGGGGAGCTGTTTTTT	TRBV6-2/TRBV6-3	TRBJ2-2	NA	TRBD2
CASRVQGSPLHF	TGTGCCAGCAGGGTACAGGGTTCACCCCTCCACTTT	TRBV27	TRBJ1-6	NA	NA
CSARGLAGIYNEQFF	TGCAGTGCTAGAGGGCTAGCGGGTATCTACAATGAGCAGTTCTTC	TRBV20-1	TRBJ2-1	NA	TRBD2
CASSSARRGPYNEQFF	TGTGCCAGCAGTTCCGCTCGCAGGGGGCCCTACAATGAGCAGTTCTTC	TRBV6-5	TRBJ2-1	NA	TRBD1
CASSQSPPSGGYTF	TGTGCCAGCAGCCAAAGCCCGCCGTCGGGTGGCTACACCTTC	TRBV3-1	TRBJ1-2	NA	NA
CSARKGGDTQYF	TGCAGTGCTAGAAAAGGGGGAGATACGCAGTATTTT	TRBV20-1	TRBJ2-3	many	NA
CASSPERRRSYQPQHF	TGTGCCAGCTCACCGGAGAGAAGGAGGAGCTATCAGCCCCAGCATTTT	TRBV18	TRBJ1-5	once	NA
CASSILKGYTGELFF	TGTGCCAGCAGCATACTTAAGGGTTACACCGGGGAGCTGTTTTTT	TRBV11-2	TRBJ2-2	few	NA
CASSPEDATERYF	TGTGCCAGCTCACCAGAAGATGCGACAGAGCGCTACTTT	TRBV18	TRBJ1-1	NA	NA
CASSRLGERWGEQFF	TGTGCCAGCAGCCGCCTAGGAGAGCGATGGGGTGAGCAGTTCTTC	TRBV12-3/TRBV12-4	TRBJ2-1	many	NA
CATSTSLGQETQYF	TGTGCCACCAGTACGTCTCTGGGCCAAGAGACCCAGTACTTC	TRBV24-1	TRBJ2-5	few	NA
CASSLMTGGQETQYF	TGTGCCAGCAGCCTAATGACAGGGGGCCAAGAGACCCAGTACTTC	TRBV7-9	TRBJ2-5	NA	TRBD1
CSAQQGARYEKLFF	TGCAGTGCTCAACAGGGGGCGCGGTATGAAAAACTGTTTTTT	TRBV20-1	TRBJ1-4	NA	TRBD1
CASSIDTRSTDTQYF	TGTGCCAGTAGTATAGATACCAGAAGCACAGATACGCAGTATTTT	TRBV19	TRBJ2-3	many	NA
CASMVRFSTDTQYF	TGTGCCAGCATGGTGCGATTTAGCACAGATACGCAGTATTTT	TRBV5-8	TRBJ2-3	NA	NA
CASSLGTHKSTDTQYF	TGTGCCAGCAGCTTAGGGACCCATAAGAGCACAGATACGCAGTATTTT	TRBV7-2	TRBJ2-3	NA	NA
CASRLGGLAVSTDTQYF	TGCGCCAGCAGGCTCGGGGGACTAGCGGTCAGCACAGATACGCAGTATTTT	TRBV4-1	TRBJ2-3	NA	TRBD2
CASSFGGGNEKLFF	TGTGCCAGCAGTTTTGGGGGGGGGAATGAAAAACTGTTTTTT	TRBV12-3/TRBV12-4	TRBJ1-4	NA	NA
CASRDYRTDTQYF	TGTGCCAGCAGGGACTACCGCACAGATACGCAGTATTTT	TRBV11-2	TRBJ2-3	NA	NA
CASRIDLRGTEAFF	TGTGCCAGCAGAATCGACCTAAGGGGCACTGAAGCTTTCTTT	TRBV6-1	TRBJ1-1	NA	NA
CASSLGAGWIGYTF	TGTGCCAGCAGCTTAGGAGCAGGTTGGATTGGCTACACCTTC	TRBV11-3	TRBJ1-2	NA	NA
CASSYSGGFNTEAFF	TGTGCCAGCAGCTACTCCGGGGGCTTTAACACTGAAGCTTTCTTT	TRBV7-9	TRBJ1-1	NA	NA
CSASDEGHGRGEQYF	TGCAGTGCGAGCGATGAGGGACATGGAAGAGGGGAGCAGTACTTC	TRBV20-1	TRBJ2-7	NA	NA
CVTSRDIGRQETQYF	TGTGTCACCAGCAGAGATATTGGACGCCAAGAGACCCAGTACTTC	TRBV15	TRBJ2-5	NA	NA
CASSQEGLAGGLSQNEQFF	TGCGCCAGCAGCCAAGAAGGACTAGCGGGGGGACTATCCCAAAATGAGCAGTTCTTC	TRBV4-3	TRBJ2-1	many	TRBD2
CASSLGGGKVILYQPQHF	TGTGCCAGCAGCTTAGGCGGGGGGAAGGTCATCCTCTATCAGCCCCAGCATTTT	TRBV7-3	TRBJ1-5	NA	NA
CASSLQYSWDRLDTIYF	TGTGCCAGCAGTTTGCAGTACTCTTGGGACAGGCTAGACACCATATATTTT	TRBV12-3/TRBV12-4	TRBJ1-3	NA	TRBD1
CASSLVPSTDTQYF	TGTGCCAGCAGCTTAGTGCCAAGCACAGATACGCAGTATTTT	TRBV7-3	TRBJ2-3	many	NA
CATSDGRGSSYEQYF	TGTGCCACCAGTGATGGACGGGGGAGCTCCTACGAGCAGTACTTC	TRBV24-1	TRBJ2-7	NA	NA
CASSLKGHYEQFF	TGTGCCAGCAGTTTAAAGGGGCACTACGAGCAGTTCTTC	TRBV27	TRBJ2-1	NA	NA
CATSRGKGFSYNEQFF	TGTGCCACCAGCAGAGGAAAGGGGTTCTCCTACAATGAGCAGTTCTTC	TRBV15	TRBJ2-1	NA	NA
CASSLKHRGRGADTQYF	TGTGCCAGCAGCTTAAAGCACCGCGGGAGGGGTGCAGATACGCAGTATTTT	TRBV7-8	TRBJ2-3	few	TRBD2
CATSDRYSPYGYTF	TGTGCCACCAGTGACCGCTACAGTCCCTATGGCTACACCTTC	TRBV24-1	TRBJ1-2	few	NA
CSATANEQFF	TGCAGTGCCACCGCCAATGAGCAGTTCTTC	TRBV20-1	TRBJ2-1	NA	NA